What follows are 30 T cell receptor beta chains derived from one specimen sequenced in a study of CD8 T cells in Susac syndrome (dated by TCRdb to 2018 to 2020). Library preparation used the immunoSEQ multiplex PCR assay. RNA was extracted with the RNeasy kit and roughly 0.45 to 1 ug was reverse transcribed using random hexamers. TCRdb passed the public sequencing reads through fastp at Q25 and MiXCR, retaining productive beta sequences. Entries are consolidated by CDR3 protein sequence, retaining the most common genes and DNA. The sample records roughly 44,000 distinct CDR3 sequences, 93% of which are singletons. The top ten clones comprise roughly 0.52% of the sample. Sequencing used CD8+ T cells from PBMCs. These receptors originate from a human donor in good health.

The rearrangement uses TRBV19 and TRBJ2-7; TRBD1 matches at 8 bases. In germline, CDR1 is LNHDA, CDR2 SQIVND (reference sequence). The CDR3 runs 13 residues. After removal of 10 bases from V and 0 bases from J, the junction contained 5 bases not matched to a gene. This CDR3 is CATRDRSSYEQYF. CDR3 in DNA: TGTGCCACCAGGGACAGGAGCTCCTACGAGCAGTACTTC.

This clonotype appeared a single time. The DNA of the CDR3 is TGCAGTGCTAGAGATCCGGGACAGGGTCCCTACGAGCAGTACTTC. It specifies CSARDPGQGPYEQYF. The chain has TRBV20-1 and TRBJ2-7; 9 nucleotides agree with TRBD1. V lost 0 bases, J lost 2 bases, and 5 bases stayed unmatched. Looked up from germline, CDR1 is DFQATT and CDR2 is SNEGSKA (reference sequence). The CDR3 is made up of 15 amino acids.

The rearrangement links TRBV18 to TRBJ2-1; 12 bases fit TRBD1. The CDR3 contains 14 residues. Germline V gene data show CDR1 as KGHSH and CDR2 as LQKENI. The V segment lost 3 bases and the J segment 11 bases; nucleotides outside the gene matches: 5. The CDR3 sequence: CASSPGTGGWQQFF. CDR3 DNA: TGTGCCAGCTCACCCGGGACAGGGGGCTGGCAGCAGTTCTTC.

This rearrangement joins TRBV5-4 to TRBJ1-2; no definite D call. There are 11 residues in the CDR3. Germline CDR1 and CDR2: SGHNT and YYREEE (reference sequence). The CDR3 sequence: CCSGPPEGYTF. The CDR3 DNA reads TGTTGTTCGGGTCCTCCGGAGGGCTACACCTTC.

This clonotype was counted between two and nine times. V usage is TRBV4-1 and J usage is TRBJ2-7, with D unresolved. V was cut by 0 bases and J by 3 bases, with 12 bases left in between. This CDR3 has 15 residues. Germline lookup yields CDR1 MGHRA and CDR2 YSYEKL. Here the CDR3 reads CASSQEETTVYEQYF. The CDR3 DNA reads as TGCGCCAGCAGCCAAGAAGAAACGACCGTCTACGAGCAGTACTTC.

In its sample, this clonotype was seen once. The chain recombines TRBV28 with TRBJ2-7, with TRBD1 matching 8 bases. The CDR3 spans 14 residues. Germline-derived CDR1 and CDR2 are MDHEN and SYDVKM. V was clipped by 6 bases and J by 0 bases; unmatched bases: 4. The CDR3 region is CASSPDRGSYEQYF. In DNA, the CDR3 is TGTGCCAGCAGCCCCGACAGGGGCTCCTACGAGCAGTACTTC.

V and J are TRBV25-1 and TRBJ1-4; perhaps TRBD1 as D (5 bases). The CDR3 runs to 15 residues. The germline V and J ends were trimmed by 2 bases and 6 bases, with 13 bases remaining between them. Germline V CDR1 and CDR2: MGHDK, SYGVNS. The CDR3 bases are TGTGCCAGCAGTGAACAGGGACCAGCCTATGAAAAACTGTTTTTT. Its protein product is CASSEQGPAYEKLFF.

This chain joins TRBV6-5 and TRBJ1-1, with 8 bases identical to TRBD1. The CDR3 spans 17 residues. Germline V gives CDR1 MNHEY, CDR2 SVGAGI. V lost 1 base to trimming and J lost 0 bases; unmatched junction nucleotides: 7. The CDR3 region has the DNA TGTGCCAGCAGTTACTACAGGGGGTATAATGTGAACACTGAAGCTTTCTTT. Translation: CASSYYRGYNVNTEAFF.

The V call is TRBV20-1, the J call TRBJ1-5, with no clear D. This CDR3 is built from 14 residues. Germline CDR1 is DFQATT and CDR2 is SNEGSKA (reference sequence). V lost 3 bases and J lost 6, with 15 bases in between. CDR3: CSASSPGGSQPQHF. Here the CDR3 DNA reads TGCAGTGCTAGCAGCCCAGGAGGAAGTCAGCCCCAGCATTTT.

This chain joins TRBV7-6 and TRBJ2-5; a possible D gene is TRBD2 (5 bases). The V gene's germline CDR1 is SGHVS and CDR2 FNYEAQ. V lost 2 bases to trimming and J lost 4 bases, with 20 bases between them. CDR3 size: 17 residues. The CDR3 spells CASSLPRGLSGRETQYF. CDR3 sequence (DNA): TGTGCCAGCAGCTTACCCCGTGGACTTTCTGGGCGAGAGACCCAGTACTTC.

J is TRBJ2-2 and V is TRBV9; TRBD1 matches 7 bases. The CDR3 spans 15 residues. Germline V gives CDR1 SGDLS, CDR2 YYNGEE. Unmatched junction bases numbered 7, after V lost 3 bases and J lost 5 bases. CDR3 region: CASSGRDSQTGELFF. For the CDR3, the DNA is TGTGCCAGCAGCGGCCGGGACAGCCAGACCGGGGAGCTGTTTTTT.

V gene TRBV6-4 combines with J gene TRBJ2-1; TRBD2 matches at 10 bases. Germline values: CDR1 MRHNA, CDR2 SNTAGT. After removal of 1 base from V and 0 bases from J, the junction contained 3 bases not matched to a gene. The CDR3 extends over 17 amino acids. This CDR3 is CASSDYPSGSSYNEQFF. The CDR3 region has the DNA TGTGCCAGCAGTGACTATCCTAGCGGGAGCTCCTACAATGAGCAGTTCTTC.

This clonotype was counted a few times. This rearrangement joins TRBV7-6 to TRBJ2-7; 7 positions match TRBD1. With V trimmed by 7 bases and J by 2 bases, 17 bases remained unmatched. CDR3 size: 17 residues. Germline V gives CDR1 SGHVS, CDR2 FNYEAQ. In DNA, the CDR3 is TGTGCCAGCATCACCCGCGGCACAGGGGCCGAACCCTACGAGCAGTACTTC. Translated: CASITRGTGAEPYEQYF. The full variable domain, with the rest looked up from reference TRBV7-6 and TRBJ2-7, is GAGVSQSPRYKVTKRGQDVALRCDPISGHVSLYWYRQALGQGPEFLTYFNYEAQQDKSGLPNDRFSAERPEGSISTLTIQRTEQRDSAMYRCASITRGTGAEPYEQYFGPGTRLTVT.

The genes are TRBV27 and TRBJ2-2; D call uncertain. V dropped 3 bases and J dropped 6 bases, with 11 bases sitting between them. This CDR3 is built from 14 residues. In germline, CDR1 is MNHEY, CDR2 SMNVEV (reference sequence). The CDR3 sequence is CASSFGGGAGELFF. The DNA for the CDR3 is TGTGCCAGCAGTTTCGGCGGTGGAGCCGGGGAGCTGTTTTTT.

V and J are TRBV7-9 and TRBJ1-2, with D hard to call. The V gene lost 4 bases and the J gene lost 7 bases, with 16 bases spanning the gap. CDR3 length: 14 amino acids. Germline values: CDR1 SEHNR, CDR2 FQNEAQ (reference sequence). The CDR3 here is CASSSPMGFGGYTF. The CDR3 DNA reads TGTGCCAGCAGCTCTCCCATGGGATTTGGTGGCTACACCTTC.

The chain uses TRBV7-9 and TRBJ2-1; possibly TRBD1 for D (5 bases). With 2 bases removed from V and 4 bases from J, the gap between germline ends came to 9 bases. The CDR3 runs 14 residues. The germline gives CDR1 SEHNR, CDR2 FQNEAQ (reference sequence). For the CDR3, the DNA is TGTGCCAGCAGCTTATGGGGCGAGTACAATGAGCAGTTCTTC. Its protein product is CASSLWGEYNEQFF.

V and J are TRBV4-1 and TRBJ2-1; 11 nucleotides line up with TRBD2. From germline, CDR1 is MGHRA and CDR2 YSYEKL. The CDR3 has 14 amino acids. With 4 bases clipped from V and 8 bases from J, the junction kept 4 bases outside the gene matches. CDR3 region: CASSLAGGPHEQFF. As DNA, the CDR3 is TGCGCCAGCAGCCTAGCGGGAGGGCCACATGAGCAGTTCTTC.

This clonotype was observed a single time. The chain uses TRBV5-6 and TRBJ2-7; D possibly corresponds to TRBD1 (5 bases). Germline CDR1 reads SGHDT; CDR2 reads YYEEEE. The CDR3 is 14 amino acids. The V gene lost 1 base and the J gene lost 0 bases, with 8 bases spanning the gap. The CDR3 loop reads CASSLRGASYEQYF. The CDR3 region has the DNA TGTGCCAGCAGCTTGAGGGGCGCCTCCTACGAGCAGTACTTC.

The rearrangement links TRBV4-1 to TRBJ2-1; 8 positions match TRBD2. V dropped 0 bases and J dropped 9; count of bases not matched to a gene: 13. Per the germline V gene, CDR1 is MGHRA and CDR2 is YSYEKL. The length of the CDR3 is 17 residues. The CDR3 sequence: CASSQDRSGSLRGEQFF. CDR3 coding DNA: TGCGCCAGCAGCCAAGATAGGAGCGGGAGCCTAAGGGGTGAGCAGTTCTTC.

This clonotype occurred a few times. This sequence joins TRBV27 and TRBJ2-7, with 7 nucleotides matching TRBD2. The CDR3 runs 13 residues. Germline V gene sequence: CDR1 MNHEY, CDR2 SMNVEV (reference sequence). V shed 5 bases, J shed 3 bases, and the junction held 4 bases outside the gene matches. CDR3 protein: CASSIGGSYEQYF. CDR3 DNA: TGTGCCAGCAGTATAGGCGGGAGCTACGAGCAGTACTTC.

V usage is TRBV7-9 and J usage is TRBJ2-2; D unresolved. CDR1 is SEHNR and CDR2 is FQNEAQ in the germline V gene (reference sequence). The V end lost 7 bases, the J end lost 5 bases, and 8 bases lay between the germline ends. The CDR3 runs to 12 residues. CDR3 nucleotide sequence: TGTGCCAGCACCCCAGGTACCGGGGAGCTGTTTTTT. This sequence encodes CASTPGTGELFF.

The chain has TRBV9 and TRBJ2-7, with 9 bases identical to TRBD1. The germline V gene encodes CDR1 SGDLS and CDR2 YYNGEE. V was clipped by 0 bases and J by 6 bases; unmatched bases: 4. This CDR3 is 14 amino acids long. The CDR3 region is CASSVADRGSEQYF. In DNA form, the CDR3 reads TGTGCCAGCAGCGTAGCGGACAGGGGTTCCGAGCAGTACTTC.

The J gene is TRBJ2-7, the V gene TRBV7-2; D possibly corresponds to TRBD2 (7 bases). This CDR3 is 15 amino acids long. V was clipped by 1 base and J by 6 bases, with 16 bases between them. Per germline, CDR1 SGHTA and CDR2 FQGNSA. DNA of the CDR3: TGTGCCAGCAGCTTAGTGGGGGGGGGCGCGGGCGAGCAGTACTTC. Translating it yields CASSLVGGGAGEQYF. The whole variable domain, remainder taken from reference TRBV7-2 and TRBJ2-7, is GAGVSQSPSNKVTEKGKDVELRCDPISGHTALYWYRQSLGQGLEFLIYFQGNSAPDKSGLPSDRFSAERTGGSVSTLTIQRTQQEDSAVYLCASSLVGGGAGEQYFGPGTRLTVT.

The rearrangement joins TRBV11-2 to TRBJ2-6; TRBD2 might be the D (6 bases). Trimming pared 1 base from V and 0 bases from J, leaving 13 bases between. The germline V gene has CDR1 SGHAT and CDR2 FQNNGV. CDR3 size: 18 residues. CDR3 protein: CASSLAPGSYSGANVLTF. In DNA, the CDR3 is TGTGCCAGCAGCTTAGCCCCCGGGAGCTACTCTGGGGCCAACGTCCTGACTTTC. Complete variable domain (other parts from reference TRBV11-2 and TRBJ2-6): EAGVAQSPRYKIIEKRQSVAFWCNPISGHATLYWYQQILGQGPKLLIQFQNNGVVDDSQLPKDRFSAERLKGVDSTLKIQPAKLEDSAVYLCASSLAPGSYSGANVLTFGAGSRLTVL.

Here the CDR3 DNA reads TGTGCCAGCACCTCTCCGGAAGGGAGTAGCACAGATACGCAGTATTTT. This gives the protein CASTSPEGSSTDTQYF. This rearrangement joins TRBV13 to TRBJ2-3, with D possibly matching TRBD2 (5 bases). The CDR3 is 16 residues long. The germline gives CDR1 PRHDT, CDR2 FYEKMQ (reference sequence). Trimming pared 7 bases from V and 0 bases from J, leaving 17 bases between.

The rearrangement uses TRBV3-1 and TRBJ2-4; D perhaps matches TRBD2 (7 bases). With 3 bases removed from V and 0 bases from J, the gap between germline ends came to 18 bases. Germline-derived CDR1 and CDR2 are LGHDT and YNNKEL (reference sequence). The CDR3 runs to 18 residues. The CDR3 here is CASSHPRGASEAKNIQYF. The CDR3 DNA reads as TGTGCCAGCAGCCATCCCCGGGGGGCGAGTGAAGCCAAAAACATTCAGTACTTC.

In DNA form, the CDR3 reads TGCAGCGTTATCCGGGGCCAAGCTTTCTTT. Translated: CSVIRGQAFF. V is TRBV29-1 and J is TRBJ1-1; the D gene is possibly TRBD1 (5 bases). Trimming cost V 5 bases and J 9 bases, with 10 bases left between them. Germline CDR1 SQVTM, CDR2 ANQGSEA. The CDR3 length is 10 residues.

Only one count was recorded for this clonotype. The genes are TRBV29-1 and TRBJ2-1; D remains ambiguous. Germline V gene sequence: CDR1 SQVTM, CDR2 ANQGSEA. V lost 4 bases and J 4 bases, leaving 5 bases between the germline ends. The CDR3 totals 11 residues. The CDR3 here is CSVVKYNEQFF. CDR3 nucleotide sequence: TGCAGCGTTGTAAAGTACAATGAGCAGTTCTTC.

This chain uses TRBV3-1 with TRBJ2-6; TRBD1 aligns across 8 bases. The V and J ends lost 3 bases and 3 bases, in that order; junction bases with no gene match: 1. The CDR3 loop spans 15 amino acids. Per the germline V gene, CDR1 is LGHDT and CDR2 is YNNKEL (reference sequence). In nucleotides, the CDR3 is TGTGCCAGCAGCCAGACAGGGGATGGGGCCAACGTCCTGACTTTC. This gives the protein CASSQTGDGANVLTF.

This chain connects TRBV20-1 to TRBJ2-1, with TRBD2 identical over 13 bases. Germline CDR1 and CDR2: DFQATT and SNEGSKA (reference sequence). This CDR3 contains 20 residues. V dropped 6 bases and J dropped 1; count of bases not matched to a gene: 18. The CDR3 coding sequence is TGCAGTGCCGAGACCTACGTAGGACTAGCGGGAGTCCATTCCTACAATGAGCAGTTCTTC. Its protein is CSAETYVGLAGVHSYNEQFF.